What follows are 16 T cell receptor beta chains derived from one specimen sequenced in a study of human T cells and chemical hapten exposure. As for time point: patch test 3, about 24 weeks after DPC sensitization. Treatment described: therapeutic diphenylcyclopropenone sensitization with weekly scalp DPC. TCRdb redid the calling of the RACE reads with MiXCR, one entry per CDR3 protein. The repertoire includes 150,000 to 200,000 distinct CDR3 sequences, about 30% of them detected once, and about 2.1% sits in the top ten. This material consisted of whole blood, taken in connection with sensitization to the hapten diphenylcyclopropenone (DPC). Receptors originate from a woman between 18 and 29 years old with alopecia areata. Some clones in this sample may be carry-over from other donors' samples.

CDR3 amino acids: CASAVISGANVLTF. In DNA form, the CDR3 reads TGTGCCAGCGCCGTAATCTCTGGGGCCAACGTCCTGACTTTC. This rearrangement joins TRBV2 to TRBJ2-6; no clear D gene. The CDR3 contains 14 residues. Germline CDR1 reads SNHLY; CDR2 reads FYNNEI. V was cut by 8 bases and J by 0 bases, with 8 bases left in between.

CDR3 sequence (DNA): TGTGCCAGCAGTTCGTCCAATGAGCAGTTCTTC. This codes for CASSSSNEQFF. V and J are TRBV7-2 and TRBJ2-1; D call uncertain. CDR1 SGHTA and CDR2 FQGNSA come from the germline V gene. This CDR3 contains 11 residues. Trimming removed 6 bases at V and 6 bases at J, with 6 bases between.

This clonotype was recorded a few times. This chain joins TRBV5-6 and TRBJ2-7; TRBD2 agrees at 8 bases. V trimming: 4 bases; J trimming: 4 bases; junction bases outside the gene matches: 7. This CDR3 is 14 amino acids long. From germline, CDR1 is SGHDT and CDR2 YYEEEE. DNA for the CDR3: TGTGCCAGCAGCCTGTATAGCGGGACATACGAGCAGTACTTC. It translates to CASSLYSGTYEQYF.

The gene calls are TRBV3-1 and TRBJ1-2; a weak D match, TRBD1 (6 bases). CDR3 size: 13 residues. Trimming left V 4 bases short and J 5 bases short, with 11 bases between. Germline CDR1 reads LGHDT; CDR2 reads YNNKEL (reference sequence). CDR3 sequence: CASSPGQSYGYTF. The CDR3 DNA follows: TGTGCCAGCAGCCCCGGACAGTCGTATGGCTACACCTTC.

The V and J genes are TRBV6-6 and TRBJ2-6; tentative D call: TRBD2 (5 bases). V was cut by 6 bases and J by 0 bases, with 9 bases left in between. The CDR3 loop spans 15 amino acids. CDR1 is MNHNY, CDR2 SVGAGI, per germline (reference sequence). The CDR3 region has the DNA TGTGCCAGCAGCAGCCGGGACTCTGGGGCCAACGTCCTGACTTTC. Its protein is CASSSRDSGANVLTF.

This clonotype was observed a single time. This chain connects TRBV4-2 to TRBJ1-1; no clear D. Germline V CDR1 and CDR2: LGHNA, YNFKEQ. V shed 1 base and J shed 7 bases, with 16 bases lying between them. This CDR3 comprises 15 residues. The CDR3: CASSQGRGQAGEAFF. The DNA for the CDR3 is TGTGCCAGCAGCCAAGGGAGAGGGCAGGCGGGTGAAGCTTTCTTT.

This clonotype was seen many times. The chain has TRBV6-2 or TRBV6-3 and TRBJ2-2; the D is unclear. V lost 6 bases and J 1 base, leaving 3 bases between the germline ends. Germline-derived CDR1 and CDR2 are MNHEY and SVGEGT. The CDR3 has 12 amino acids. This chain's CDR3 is CASRENTGELFF. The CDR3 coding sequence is TGTGCCAGCAGGGAGAACACCGGGGAGCTGTTTTTT.

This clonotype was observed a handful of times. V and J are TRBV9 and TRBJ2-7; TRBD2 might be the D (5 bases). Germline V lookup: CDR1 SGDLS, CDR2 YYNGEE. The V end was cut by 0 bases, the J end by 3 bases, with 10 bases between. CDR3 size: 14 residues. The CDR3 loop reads CASSVGSRGYEQYF. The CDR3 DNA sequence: TGTGCCAGCAGCGTAGGATCTCGGGGCTACGAGCAGTACTTC. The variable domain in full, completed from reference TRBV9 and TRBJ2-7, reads DSGVTQTPKHLITATGQRVTLRCSPRSGDLSVYWYQQSLDQGLQFLIQYYNGEERAKGNILERFSAQQFPDLHSELNLSSLELGDSALYFCASSVGSRGYEQYFGPGTRLTVT.

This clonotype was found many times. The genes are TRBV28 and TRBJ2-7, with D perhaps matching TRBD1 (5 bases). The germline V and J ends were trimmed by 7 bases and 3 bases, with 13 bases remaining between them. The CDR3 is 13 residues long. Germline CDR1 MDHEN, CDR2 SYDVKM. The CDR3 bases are TGTGCCAGCACCACAGGAAAGGGCTACGAGCAGTACTTC. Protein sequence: CASTTGKGYEQYF.

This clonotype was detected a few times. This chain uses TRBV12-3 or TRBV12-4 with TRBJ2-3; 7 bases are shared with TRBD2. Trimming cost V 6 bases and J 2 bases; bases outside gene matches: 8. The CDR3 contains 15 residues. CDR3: CASSDVAGDTDTQYF. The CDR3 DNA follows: TGTGCCAGCAGCGATGTTGCGGGAGACACAGATACGCAGTATTTT.

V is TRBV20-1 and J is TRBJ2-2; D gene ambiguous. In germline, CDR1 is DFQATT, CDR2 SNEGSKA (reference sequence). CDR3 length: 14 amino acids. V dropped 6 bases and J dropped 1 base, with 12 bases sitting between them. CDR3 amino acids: CSAPEAGNTGELFF. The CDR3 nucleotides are TGCAGTGCCCCCGAGGCTGGGAACACCGGGGAGCTGTTTTTT.

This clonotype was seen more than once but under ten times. The CDR3: CASSVVGGGGYTF. CDR3 coding DNA: TGTGCCAGCAGCGTAGTTGGGGGCGGTGGCTACACCTTC. The genes are TRBV9 and TRBJ1-2, with D perhaps matching TRBD1 (6 bases). V was trimmed by 0 bases and J by 7 bases, leaving 10 bases between them. Per germline, CDR1 SGDLS and CDR2 YYNGEE. The CDR3 extends over 13 amino acids.

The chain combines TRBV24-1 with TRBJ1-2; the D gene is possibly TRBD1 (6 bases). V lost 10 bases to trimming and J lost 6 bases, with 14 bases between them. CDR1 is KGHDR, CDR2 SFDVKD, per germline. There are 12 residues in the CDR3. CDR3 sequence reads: CATRAGANGYTF. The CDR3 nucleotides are TGTGCCACGCGGGCAGGGGCGAATGGCTACACCTTC.

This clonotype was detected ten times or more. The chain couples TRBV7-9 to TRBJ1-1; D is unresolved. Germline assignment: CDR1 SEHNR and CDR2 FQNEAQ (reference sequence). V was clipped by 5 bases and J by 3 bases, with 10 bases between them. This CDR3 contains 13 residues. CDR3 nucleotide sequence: TGTGCCAGCAGCGTTGGACCGCACACTGAAGCTTTCTTT. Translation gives CASSVGPHTEAFF.

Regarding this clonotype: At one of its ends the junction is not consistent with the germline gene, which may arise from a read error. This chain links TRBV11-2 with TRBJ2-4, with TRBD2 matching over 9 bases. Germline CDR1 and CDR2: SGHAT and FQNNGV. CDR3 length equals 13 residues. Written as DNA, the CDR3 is TGTGCCAGCAGCTTAGCCGGCGGGAGGGCACTTGCGTTC. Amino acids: CASSLAGGRALAF.

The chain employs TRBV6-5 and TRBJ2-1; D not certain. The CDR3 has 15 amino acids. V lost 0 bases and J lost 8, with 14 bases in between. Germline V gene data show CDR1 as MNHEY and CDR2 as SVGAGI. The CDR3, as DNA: TGTGCCAGCAGTTACTCGAAGGCCTCCTGGGATGAGCAGTTCTTC. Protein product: CASSYSKASWDEQFF.